These 9 T cell receptor beta chains share one sample of origin, sequenced in a study of blood T cells in healthy people across ages. The second PCR ran about 6 to 12 cycles with a sample-barcoded 5' primer and J-beta primers. MiXCR, applied by TCRdb to the 5' RACE reads, yields one record per CDR3 protein. The top ten hold 10% to 15% of the sample, which has some 1.1 million distinct CDR3 sequences, more than 30% seen once. The sequenced sample consisted of blood. These receptors came from a man aged 18 to 35 in good health.

Note on this clonotype: Mismatch with germline at one junction end may stem from a read error. The genes are TRBV20-1 and TRBJ1-1; D possibly corresponds to TRBD1 (6 bases). The CDR3 contains 14 residues. Germline V gene data show CDR1 as DFQATT and CDR2 as SNEGSKA (reference sequence). CDR3 in amino acids: CSARVGGMNTESFF. In nucleotides, the CDR3 is TGCAGTGCTAGAGTAGGGGGGATGAACACTGAATCTTTCTTT.

This chain links TRBV20-1 with TRBJ1-4; 12 positions agree with TRBD1. This CDR3 has 16 residues. The germline V gene has CDR1 DFQATT and CDR2 SNEGSKA (reference sequence). Losses at the gene ends were 1 base for V and 4 bases for J; bases not matched to a gene: 4. The CDR3 sequence is CSARAGTGGHNEKLFF. Here the CDR3 DNA reads TGCAGTGCTAGAGCAGGGACAGGGGGCCATAATGAAAAACTGTTTTTT.

A remark on this clonotype: A read error may explain this, as a much larger clone is one base away. The V call is TRBV20-1, the J call TRBJ2-3; TRBD2 agrees at 13 bases. Per the germline V gene, CDR1 is DFQATT and CDR2 is SNEGSKA (reference sequence). This CDR3 is 14 amino acids long. Trimming at V came to 6 bases and at J to 4 bases, leaving 4 bases not matched to a gene. The CDR3 loop is CSAGTSGVSDTQYF. CDR3 nucleotide sequence: TGCAGTGCAGGGACTAGCGGGGTTTCAGATACGCAGTATTTT.

This clonotype was seen only a few times. V gene TRBV11-2 combines with J gene TRBJ2-3, with D possibly matching TRBD2 (6 bases). V was pared by 4 bases and J by 0 bases, with 11 bases between. The CDR3 extends over 15 amino acids. In germline, CDR1 is SGHAT, CDR2 FQNNGV. DNA for the CDR3: TGTGCCAGCAGCTCGGACTATACTAGCACAGATACGCAGTATTTT. Protein: CASSSDYTSTDTQYF.

This clonotype was seen a few times. The rearrangement joins TRBV6-2 or TRBV6-3 to TRBJ2-1; D is possibly TRBD1 or TRBD2 (7 bases each). Deletions cut 2 bases from V and 2 bases from J, with 16 bases between. The CDR3 length is 17 residues. Germline CDR1 is MNHEY and CDR2 is SVGEGT. The CDR3 region is CASSYSGTAPAYNEQFF. The CDR3 DNA follows: TGTGCCAGCAGTTACAGCGGGACAGCCCCCGCCTACAATGAGCAGTTCTTC.

This chain uses TRBV7-2 with TRBJ2-1; 8 nucleotides align to TRBD2. This CDR3 spans 14 amino acids. Losses at the gene ends were 0 bases for V and 15 bases for J; bases not matched to a gene: 10. Germline V gene lookup returns CDR1 SGHTA and CDR2 FQGNSA. CDR3 nucleotides: TGTGCCAGCAGCTTAGCCGTTCGGGGGGGGGCTCCGTTCTTC. This gives the protein CASSLAVRGGAPFF. The whole variable domain, filled in from reference TRBV7-2 and TRBJ2-1, reads GAGVSQSPSNKVTEKGKDVELRCDPISGHTALYWYRQSLGQGLEFLIYFQGNSAPDKSGLPSDRFSAERTGGSVSTLTIQRTQQEDSAVYLCASSLAVRGGAPFFGPGTRLTVL.

As to this clonotype: A clone one base away is much larger, so this may be a read error. The CDR3 is CASSSGTGHEKLFF. DNA of the CDR3: TGCGCCAGCAGCTCCGGGACAGGGCATGAAAAACTGTTTTTT. The chain joins TRBV5-1 to TRBJ1-4; 9 bases map to TRBD1. This CDR3 spans 14 amino acids. J gave up 6 bases and V 3 bases, and 3 bases lay outside the gene matches. CDR1 is SGHRS, CDR2 YFSETQ, per germline.

This clonotype occurred a few times. This chain joins TRBV2 and TRBJ2-2, with 12 bases matching TRBD2. The CDR3 consists of 15 residues. V lost 6 bases and J lost 7; bases outside the gene matches: 6. Germline CDR1 is SNHLY and CDR2 is FYNNEI. CDR3 nucleotide sequence: TGTGCCAGCAGGTCCACTAGCGGGGGGTTCGGGGAGCTGTTTTTT. Amino acids: CASRSTSGGFGELFF.

This clonotype was seen a few times. The chain links TRBV15 to TRBJ2-4; 7 bases are shared with TRBD1. V lost 1 base, J lost 2 bases, and 5 bases stayed unmatched. The CDR3 is 16 amino acids. Germline V CDR1 and CDR2: LNHNV, YYDKDF (reference sequence). This CDR3 is CATSRASRGTKNIQYF. CDR3 coding DNA: TGTGCCACCAGCAGAGCCAGCAGGGGGACCAAAAACATTCAGTACTTC.